The subject of this entry is one TCR beta chain. These data belong to a study of control samples from healthy donors and cancer patients. Sequencing was performed with immunoSEQ multiplex PCR; in TCRdb, only in-frame clones are kept and a portion is missing. The sample carries about 180,000 clones, approximately 90% recorded once. Sequencing was performed on blood. This TCR was recovered from a man aged 25-45 years in good health.

The DNA of the CDR3 is TGTGCCAGCAGCCAAGATCCAACGAGCTCCTACGAGCAGTACTTC. It is translated as CASSQDPTSSYEQYF. The chain joins TRBV4-2 to TRBJ2-7; D ambiguous. The CDR3 is 15 amino acids. Trimming removed 0 bases from V and 0 bases from J, with 9 bases in between. Germline-derived CDR1 and CDR2 are LGHNA and YNFKEQ.